This TCR beta chain originates from a study of blood T cell repertoires in COVID-19. The CDR3 runs 13 residues. Germline V CDR1 and CDR2: MNHEY, SVGEGT. V dropped 6 bases and J dropped 6 bases, with 12 bases sitting between them. The data were produced by immunoSEQ multiplex PCR, yet TCRdb's version contains in-frame clones alone and is incomplete. The profile shows 200,000 or so clones, about 82% of them singletons. The rearrangement uses TRBV6-2 or TRBV6-3 and TRBJ1-5; D gene uncertain. The source of this sequence is a woman younger than 45 with acute or convalescent COVID-19. Sequenced: peripheral blood. The CDR3, as DNA: TGTGCCAGCAGCCTCGTGAGGGCTCAGCCCCAGCATTTT. Translated, it gives CASSLVRAQPQHF.